Below are 20 T cell receptor beta chains sequenced from a single sample in a study of CD8+ T cells in alopecia areata. Extracted RNA was reverse transcribed, and the resulting cDNA served as sequencing template. Generated by immunoSEQ multiplex PCR, the TCRdb table keeps only in-frame clones and is missing some. Of approximately 150,000 clones listed, roughly 48% are singletons. The sequencing input was CD4+ T cells sorted from blood. The receptors shown here come from a human donor with alopecia areata.

Only a few counts were recorded for this clone. The chain joins TRBV7-9 to TRBJ1-1, with D perhaps TRBD1 (5 bases). Trimming removed 8 bases at V and 12 bases at J, with 10 bases between. This CDR3 is 9 amino acids long. The germline V gene has CDR1 SEHNR and CDR2 FQNEAQ (reference sequence). Here the CDR3 DNA reads TGTGCCAGCGGGGGTCGATCTTTCTTT. This translates into CASGGRSFF.

This clone was detected only a few times. This chain links TRBV29-1 with TRBJ1-1; D is undetermined. The CDR3 extends over 13 amino acids. Trimming took 5 bases from V and 4 from J, leaving 14 bases between them. Germline values: CDR1 SQVTM, CDR2 ANQGSEA. The CDR3 spells CSVKGLAVTEAFF. The CDR3 DNA sequence: TGCAGCGTTAAAGGGTTAGCGGTCACTGAAGCTTTCTTT.

The chain has TRBV29-1 and TRBJ1-1, with D possibly TRBD1 on 5 matching bases. The germline V gene encodes CDR1 SQVTM and CDR2 ANQGSEA. V lost 4 bases and J 1 base, leaving 13 bases between the germline ends. There are 14 residues in the CDR3. The CDR3 DNA reads TGCAGCGTTGCAACTGGGGGAGCGAACACTGAAGCTTTCTTT. Its protein is CSVATGGANTEAFF.

This clone has only one observation. The chain links TRBV2 to TRBJ2-7, with D hard to call. Germline-derived CDR1 and CDR2 are SNHLY and FYNNEI. The CDR3 contains 12 residues. V gave up 7 bases and J gave up 1 base, with 8 bases separating them. The CDR3 DNA sequence: TGTGCCAGCAAGGTGGCTTCCTACGAGCAGTACTTC. Protein: CASKVASYEQYF.

This clone was observed a few times. The gene calls are TRBV29-1 and TRBJ1-1; 10 positions agree with TRBD1. There are 17 residues in the CDR3. Germline V lookup: CDR1 SQVTM, CDR2 ANQGSEA. Trimming cost V 4 bases and J 1 base; bases outside gene matches: 12. The CDR3 DNA sequence: TGCAGCGTTGTCAGGGATAACCGGGACAGGGGGAACACTGAAGCTTTCTTT. Translated, it gives CSVVRDNRDRGNTEAFF.

The chain has TRBV5-1 and TRBJ2-7; D tentatively reads TRBD1 or TRBD2 (5 bases each). CDR1 SGHRS and CDR2 YFSETQ come from the germline V gene. The V end lost 1 base, the J end lost 3 bases, and 14 bases lay between the germline ends. The CDR3 runs 15 residues. In DNA, the CDR3 is TGCGCCAGCAGCTTGTCGGGGACCGAATTCTACGAGCAGTACTTC. It yields the protein CASSLSGTEFYEQYF. Using reference TRBV5-1 and TRBJ2-7 for the parts outside the CDR3, the full variable domain is KAGVTQTPRYLIKTRGQQVTLSCSPISGHRSVSWYQQTPGQGLQFLFEYFSETQRNKGNFPGRFSGRQFSNSRSEMNVSTLELGDSALYLCASSLSGTEFYEQYFGPGTRLTVT.

The chain has TRBV7-2 and TRBJ1-1; D not certain. The V gene's germline CDR1 is SGHTA and CDR2 FQGNSA. V gave up 5 bases and J gave up 6 bases, with 7 bases separating them. This CDR3 has 11 amino acids. CDR3 protein: CASSQSPEAFF. The CDR3 nucleotides are TGTGCCAGCAGCCAGTCGCCTGAAGCTTTCTTT.

The chain carries TRBV27 and TRBJ2-5, with TRBD2 identical over 10 bases. The CDR3 spans 16 residues. The V gene end was trimmed by 4 bases and the J gene end by 5 bases; junction bases not matched to a gene: 10. Germline CDR1 MNHEY, CDR2 SMNVEV (reference sequence). DNA for the CDR3: TGTGCCAGCAGTTCCATTCTAGCGGGAGAGAGGGAGACCCAGTACTTC. Translating gives CASSSILAGERETQYF.

The V and J genes are TRBV5-1 and TRBJ2-1, with 13 bases matching TRBD2. From germline, CDR1 is SGHRS and CDR2 YFSETQ. Unmatched junction bases numbered 5, after V lost 3 bases and J lost 8 bases. The CDR3 has 15 residues. DNA of the CDR3: TGCGCCAGCAGCTCACTAGCGGGAGGGCCGGATGAGCAGTTCTTC. This sequence encodes CASSSLAGGPDEQFF.

In its sample, this clone was seen a few times. CDR3 loop: CASSLVSLGLAKPYNEQFF. CDR3 nucleotide sequence: TGTGCCAGCAGCTTAGTATCATTGGGACTAGCGAAACCCTACAATGAGCAGTTCTTC. The chain carries TRBV7-2 and TRBJ2-1, with 10 bases fitting TRBD2. CDR1 SGHTA and CDR2 FQGNSA come from the germline V gene. V lost 1 base, J lost 2 bases, and 11 bases stayed unmatched. There are 19 residues in the CDR3.

This chain links TRBV23-1 with TRBJ2-5; D is tentatively TRBD1 or TRBD2 (5 bases each). TRBV23-1 has ORF status, its function being uncertain. V dropped 3 bases and J dropped 0 bases, with 5 bases sitting between them. This CDR3 contains 13 residues. The DNA for the CDR3 is TGCGCCAGCAGTCAGGGACACCAAGAGACCCAGTACTTC. It translates to CASSQGHQETQYF.

This sequence joins TRBV30 and TRBJ2-1; TRBD2 matches at 7 bases. The germline V gene has CDR1 GTSNPN and CDR2 SVGIG (reference sequence). Unmatched junction bases numbered 7, after V lost 5 bases and J lost 6 bases. The CDR3 has 13 amino acids. This CDR3 is CAWGLIAGNEQFF. The CDR3 bases are TGTGCCTGGGGCCTCATAGCGGGCAATGAGCAGTTCTTC.

The V call is TRBV5-1, the J call TRBJ2-7; D ambiguous. Germline V CDR1 and CDR2: SGHRS, YFSETQ. V lost 4 bases to trimming and J lost 5 bases, with 13 bases between them. The CDR3 runs 13 residues. For the CDR3, the DNA is TGCGCCAGCAGCCTACGACGTGTAGACGAGCAGTACTTC. Residues: CASSLRRVDEQYF.

The chain links TRBV6-6 to TRBJ1-2; TRBD1 agrees at 7 bases. The J segment lost 3 bases and the V segment lost 5 bases, leaving 12 bases of the junction unmatched. The germline V gene has CDR1 MNHNY and CDR2 SVGAGI (reference sequence). The CDR3 consists of 16 residues. The CDR3 loop is CASSRTRDSVYYGYTF. The DNA for the CDR3 is TGTGCCAGCAGTCGAACCCGGGACAGCGTGTACTATGGCTACACCTTC.

This clone has just a few counts. This rearrangement joins TRBV28 to TRBJ1-1; D is unclear. The CDR3 spans 13 residues. In germline, CDR1 is MDHEN, CDR2 SYDVKM. V was shortened by 7 bases and J by 0 bases, with 9 bases between the two germline ends. The CDR3 DNA sequence: TGTGCCAGCAACGGACGGATGAACACTGAAGCTTTCTTT. This sequence encodes CASNGRMNTEAFF. Full variable domain (remainder filled in from reference TRBV28 and TRBJ1-1): DVKVTQSSRYLVKRTGEKVFLECVQDMDHENMFWYRQDPGLGLRLIYFSYDVKMKEKGDIPEGYSVSREKKERFSLILESASTNQTSMYLCASNGRMNTEAFFGQGTRLTVV.

DNA of the CDR3: TGTGCCTGGAGTGTACGTGGTAGCCCGAACACCGGGGAGCTGTTTTTT. The encoded protein is CAWSVRGSPNTGELFF. This rearrangement joins TRBV30 to TRBJ2-2; D is uncertain. V was cut by 0 bases and J by 0 bases, with 11 bases left in between. Germline-derived CDR1 and CDR2 are GTSNPN and SVGIG (reference sequence). The CDR3 extends over 16 amino acids. The entire variable domain, with the rest obtained from reference TRBV30 and TRBJ2-2, is as follows: SQTIHQWPATLVQPVGSPLSLECTVEGTSNPNLYWYRQAAGRGLQLLFYSVGIGQISSEVPQNLSASRPQDRQFILSSKKLLLSDSGFYLCAWSVRGSPNTGELFFGEGSRLTVL.

The J gene is TRBJ2-5, the V gene TRBV29-1; D is perhaps TRBD1 or TRBD2 (5 bases each). The DNA end is a closer match to TRBJ2-7, so the J assignment may be wrong. The CDR3 covers 12 residues. The germline V gene has CDR1 SQVTM and CDR2 ANQGSEA. The DNA of the CDR3 is TGCAGCGTGCGACGACCAGGGAGCGAGCAGTACTTC. Protein sequence: CSVRRPGSEQYF.

V usage is TRBV20-1 and J usage is TRBJ1-4; TRBD1 might be the D (5 bases). Germline V CDR1 and CDR2: DFQATT, SNEGSKA (reference sequence). This CDR3 is 11 amino acids long. Deletions cut 0 bases from V and 11 bases from J, with 7 bases between. CDR3 loop: CSARDGGKLFF. CDR3 DNA sequence: TGCAGTGCTAGAGATGGGGGTAAACTGTTTTTT.

The table lists this clone with a few counts. The J gene is TRBJ2-3, the V gene TRBV13; D gene ambiguous. Germline V lookup: CDR1 PRHDT, CDR2 FYEKMQ (reference sequence). The V end lost 5 bases, the J end lost 3 bases, and 18 bases lay between the germline ends. The CDR3 extends over 16 amino acids. CDR3 region: CASSIRNPGRTDTQYF. The CDR3 nucleotides read TGTGCCAGCAGCATCCGAAATCCCGGTCGGACAGATACGCAGTATTTT.

In nucleotides, the CDR3 is TGTGCCAGCACCTCGACCGGGGAGCTGTTTTTT. Its translation is CASTSTGELFF. V is TRBV7-9 and J is TRBJ2-2; D gene unclear. This CDR3 is built from 11 residues. Germline CDR1 SEHNR, CDR2 FQNEAQ (reference sequence). Between the trimmed V and J ends, which lost 7 bases and 5 bases, there was a span of 5 bases.